This T cell receptor (beta chain) emerged from a study of technical replicates of blood from four donors. Assay: immunoSEQ multiplex PCR; the TCRdb copy retains only in-frame clones and omits some. The sample shows 80,000 to 100,000 clones, around 92% of them seen only once. V gave up 0 bases and J gave up 0 bases, with 11 bases separating them. The CDR3 loop spans 16 amino acids. Germline CDR1 and CDR2: LNHDA and SQIVND (reference sequence). The TCR was taken from a human donor in good health. The V call is TRBV19, the J call TRBJ1-2, with a weak D call TRBD1 (6 bases). Specimen: T cells isolated from PBMCs. CDR3 protein: CASSIDLTGTNYGYTF. In DNA, the CDR3 is TGTGCCAGTAGTATAGATCTGACAGGAACTAACTATGGCTACACCTTC.